The 21 T cell receptor beta chains below were found in one sample sequenced in a study of radiotherapy plus CTLA-4 blockade in lung cancer. Method: immunoSEQ multiplex PCR; TCRdb's copy keeps in-frame clones and lacks some. The sample has fewer than 150,000 clones; nearly 80% are singletons. The starting material was peripheral blood, obtained from a patient treated with radiotherapy plus ipilimumab. Receptors originate from a human donor with non-small cell lung cancer who had a partial response to radiotherapy plus ipilimumab.

The rearrangement joins TRBV9 to TRBJ2-3, with 8 positions matching TRBD1. V trimming: 0 bases; J trimming: 2 bases; junction bases outside the gene matches: 14. The CDR3 has 19 amino acids. The germline CDR1 and CDR2 sequences are SGDLS and YYNGEE. CDR3 DNA: TGTGCCAGCAGCGTAGATCAGGGGGCAGGGGCGGGCCTCACAGATACGCAGTATTTT. Protein sequence: CASSVDQGAGAGLTDTQYF.

The V call is TRBV7-3, the J call TRBJ1-1; a weak D match, TRBD1 (5 bases). The ends were cut back, 4 bases at V and 4 bases at J, with 16 bases in the middle. The CDR3 has 15 residues. Germline CDR1 is SGHTA and CDR2 is FQGTGA. The CDR3 region is CASSSRALGGTEAFF. The CDR3 nucleotides read TGTGCCAGCAGCTCCCGGGCCCTCGGGGGCACTGAAGCTTTCTTT.

This chain uses TRBV28 with TRBJ1-2, with 7 bases identical to TRBD1. The CDR3 is 12 residues long. Trimming took 5 bases from V and 5 from J; bases not matched to a gene: 2. CDR1 is MDHEN, CDR2 SYDVKM, per germline. The CDR3 DNA is TGTGCCAGCAGTAAACAGGGGTATGGCTACACCTTC. Amino acid sequence: CASSKQGYGYTF.

This clone has a handful of counts. The chain recombines TRBV19 with TRBJ1-2; 7 nucleotides agree with TRBD1. This CDR3 region has 11 residues. Germline lookup yields CDR1 LNHDA and CDR2 SQIVND (reference sequence). V was pared by 5 bases and J by 6 bases, with 0 bases of the junction left unmatched. The CDR3 DNA reads TGTGCCAGTAGTCAGGGGGATGGCTACACCTTC. Amino acids: CASSQGDGYTF.

The V call is TRBV6-5, the J call TRBJ2-7; D is perhaps TRBD1 (5 bases). V lost 5 bases to trimming and J lost 2 bases, with 16 bases between them. There are 15 residues in the CDR3. Per the germline V gene, CDR1 is MNHEY and CDR2 is SVGAGI. CDR3 protein: CASSAITDSPYEQYF. CDR3 sequence (DNA): TGTGCCAGCAGTGCTATAACCGACAGTCCCTACGAGCAGTACTTC.

The V call is TRBV10-1, the J call TRBJ2-2; the match to TRBD1 covers 7 bases. Trimming took 6 bases from V and 6 from J; bases not matched to a gene: 10. Germline CDR1 WNHNN, CDR2 SYGVQD (reference sequence). The CDR3 consists of 15 residues. The CDR3 DNA sequence: TGCGCCAGCAGCGGACGAACAGGGGTCCCCGGGGAGCTGTTTTTT. Its translation is CASSGRTGVPGELFF.

The chain has TRBV28 and TRBJ1-4, with TRBD1 matching over 9 bases. V shed 6 bases and J 5 bases; nucleotides not matched to a gene: 4. The CDR3 is 14 amino acids. The germline gives CDR1 MDHEN, CDR2 SYDVKM. The CDR3 DNA sequence: TGTGCCAGCAGCCGGACAGGGGCGAATGAAAAACTGTTTTTT. This encodes CASSRTGANEKLFF.

The rearrangement uses TRBV9 and TRBJ1-1; no clear D. CDR1 is SGDLS and CDR2 is YYNGEE in the germline V gene. The CDR3 runs to 16 residues. V lost 0 bases and J lost 4, with 16 bases in between. Here the CDR3 DNA reads TGTGCCAGCAGCGTAGCTGCCCTCCAGGTGGGCACTGAAGCTTTCTTT. It specifies CASSVAALQVGTEAFF.

The CDR3, as DNA: TGTGCCAGCAGTTTGGCGGGGGTCTACGAGCAGTACGTC. Amino acid sequence: CASSLAGVYEQYV. The chain employs TRBV6-5 and TRBJ2-7, with 7 positions matching TRBD2. V lost 4 bases, J lost 3 bases, and 3 bases stayed unmatched. The CDR3 spans 13 residues. Germline V gene lookup returns CDR1 MNHEY and CDR2 SVGAGI.

This clone was seen a handful of times. The chain links TRBV28 to TRBJ1-5; D might be TRBD1 (5 bases). V lost 5 bases, J lost 5 bases, and 10 bases lay in between. There are 13 residues in the CDR3. CDR1 is MDHEN and CDR2 is SYDVKM in the germline V gene. The CDR3 here is CASSPGLDQPQHF. The DNA of the CDR3 is TGTGCCAGCAGTCCAGGGCTGGATCAGCCCCAGCATTTT. The full variable domain, in which reference TRBV28 and TRBJ1-5 provide the parts outside the CDR3, is DVKVTQSSRYLVKRTGEKVFLECVQDMDHENMFWYRQDPGLGLRLIYFSYDVKMKEKGDIPEGYSVSREKKERFSLILESASTNQTSMYLCASSPGLDQPQHFGDGTRLSIL.

This clone was seen a few times. V usage is TRBV5-1 and J usage is TRBJ1-4; D gene uncertain. The CDR3 runs to 15 residues. V gave up 3 bases and J gave up 3 bases, with 12 bases separating them. CDR1 is SGHRS and CDR2 is YFSETQ in the germline V gene. CDR3 DNA: TGCGCCAGCAGCTCCCTCGGGATGGCTAATGAAAAACTGTTTTTT. The encoded protein is CASSSLGMANEKLFF.

This rearrangement joins TRBV7-2 to TRBJ2-1; the match to TRBD2 covers 7 bases. This CDR3 is built from 18 residues. In germline, CDR1 is SGHTA, CDR2 FQGNSA. The trim removed 3 bases at V and 1 base at J, leaving 12 bases unmatched. The CDR3 sequence: CASSFPRGRKVSYNEQFF. CDR3 in DNA: TGTGCCAGCAGCTTTCCTCGCGGGAGAAAGGTTTCCTACAATGAGCAGTTCTTC.

This chain connects TRBV6-1 to TRBJ1-5; D not resolved. CDR3 length: 14 residues. Germline V gene data show CDR1 as MNHNS and CDR2 as SASEGT. Trimming cost V 6 bases and J 4 bases, with 13 bases left between them. In DNA, the CDR3 is TGTGCCAGCAGCAACCGGGGAATTAATCAGCCCCAGCATTTT. It translates to CASSNRGINQPQHF.

V gene TRBV30 combines with J gene TRBJ2-2, with D possibly matching TRBD1 (6 bases). The V end was cut by 2 bases, the J end by 4 bases, with 11 bases between. There are 14 residues in the CDR3. Germline CDR1 reads GTSNPN; CDR2 reads SVGIG (reference sequence). CDR3 amino acids: CAWSQRGITGELFF. The DNA of the CDR3 is TGTGCCTGGAGTCAAAGGGGGATCACCGGGGAGCTGTTTTTT.

This clone showed up just a few times. V is TRBV6-5 and J is TRBJ2-3, with 7 bases aligning to TRBD1. The CDR3 extends over 15 amino acids. J lost 0 bases, V lost 6 bases, and 6 bases had no gene match. CDR1 is MNHEY, CDR2 SVGAGI, per germline. The CDR3: CASRRTGGSTDTQYF. Here the CDR3 DNA reads TGTGCCAGCAGGAGGACAGGAGGAAGCACAGATACGCAGTATTTT.

This chain joins TRBV29-1 and TRBJ1-1; D gene unclear. The germline V gene has CDR1 SQVTM and CDR2 ANQGSEA. V dropped 0 bases and J dropped 0 bases, with 5 bases sitting between them. This CDR3 region has 13 residues. The DNA of the CDR3 is TGCAGCGTTGAAGAACACCTGAACACTGAAGCTTTCTTT. Translation gives CSVEEHLNTEAFF.

J is TRBJ2-6 and V is TRBV29-1; tentative D call: TRBD2 (6 bases). Germline loops: CDR1 SQVTM, CDR2 ANQGSEA. The CDR3 is 18 amino acids. Between the trimmed V and J ends, which lost 0 bases and 2 bases, there was a span of 17 bases. The CDR3 coding sequence is TGCAGCGTTGAAGATTATGGAGGGGAAGCACCTGGGGCCAACGTCCTGACTTTC. Its protein is CSVEDYGGEAPGANVLTF.

There are a few counts of this clone. V is TRBV19 and J is TRBJ2-1, with D maybe TRBD2 (6 bases). The CDR3 has 15 amino acids. The V and J ends lost 6 bases and 0 bases respectively, with 12 bases between them. Germline CDR1 LNHDA, CDR2 SQIVND (reference sequence). The CDR3 protein is CASRPSASSYNEQFF. The CDR3 DNA sequence: TGTGCCAGTAGGCCTAGCGCTAGCTCCTACAATGAGCAGTTCTTC.

The chain carries TRBV5-1 and TRBJ2-3; D remains ambiguous. Trimming shortened V by 0 bases and J by 0 bases, and 8 bases separated the two germline ends. Per germline, CDR1 SGHRS and CDR2 YFSETQ. The CDR3 runs to 15 residues. The CDR3 reads CASSLGGGSTDTQYF. The CDR3 bases are TGCGCCAGCAGCTTGGGCGGCGGTAGCACAGATACGCAGTATTTT.

The sample holds a few counts of this clone. This same CDR3 is encoded by further DNA sequences in the sample. The gene calls are TRBV28 and TRBJ2-2, with a possible D match to TRBD1 (6 bases). V lost 5 bases, J lost 6 bases, and 13 bases lay in between. This CDR3 is 14 amino acids long. Germline values: CDR1 MDHEN, CDR2 SYDVKM. CDR3 nucleotides: TGTGCCAGCAGTCCCCACACAGGGCCCGGGGAGCTGTTTTTT. Protein sequence: CASSPHTGPGELFF. Together with reference TRBV28 and TRBJ2-2, the CDR3 gives the full variable domain: DVKVTQSSRYLVKRTGEKVFLECVQDMDHENMFWYRQDPGLGLRLIYFSYDVKMKEKGDIPEGYSVSREKKERFSLILESASTNQTSMYLCASSPHTGPGELFFGEGSRLTVL.

This clone came up a few times. The chain combines TRBV25-1 with TRBJ1-2, with TRBD1 identical over 7 bases. V lost 5 bases, J lost 1 base, and 13 bases stayed unmatched. The CDR3 contains 17 residues. Germline CDR1 is MGHDK and CDR2 is SYGVNS. CDR3 sequence reads: CASSYRQGISSNYGYTF. The CDR3, as DNA: TGTGCCAGCAGTTACCGACAGGGTATATCTAGTAACTATGGCTACACCTTC.